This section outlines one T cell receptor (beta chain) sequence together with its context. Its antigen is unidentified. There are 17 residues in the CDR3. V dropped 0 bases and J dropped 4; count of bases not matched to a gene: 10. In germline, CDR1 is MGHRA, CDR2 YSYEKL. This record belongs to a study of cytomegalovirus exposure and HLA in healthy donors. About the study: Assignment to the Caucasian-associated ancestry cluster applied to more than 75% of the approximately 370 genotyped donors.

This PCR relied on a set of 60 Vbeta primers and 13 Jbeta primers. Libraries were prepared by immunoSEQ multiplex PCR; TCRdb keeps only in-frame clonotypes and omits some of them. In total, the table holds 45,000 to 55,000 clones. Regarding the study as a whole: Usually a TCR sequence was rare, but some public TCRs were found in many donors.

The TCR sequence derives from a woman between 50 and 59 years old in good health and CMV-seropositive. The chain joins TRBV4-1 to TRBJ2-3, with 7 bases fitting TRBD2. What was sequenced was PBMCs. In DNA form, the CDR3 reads TGCGCCAGCAGCCAAGATCCTAGCGGAGTAGGGGCAGATACGCAGTATTTT. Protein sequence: CASSQDPSGVGADTQYF.